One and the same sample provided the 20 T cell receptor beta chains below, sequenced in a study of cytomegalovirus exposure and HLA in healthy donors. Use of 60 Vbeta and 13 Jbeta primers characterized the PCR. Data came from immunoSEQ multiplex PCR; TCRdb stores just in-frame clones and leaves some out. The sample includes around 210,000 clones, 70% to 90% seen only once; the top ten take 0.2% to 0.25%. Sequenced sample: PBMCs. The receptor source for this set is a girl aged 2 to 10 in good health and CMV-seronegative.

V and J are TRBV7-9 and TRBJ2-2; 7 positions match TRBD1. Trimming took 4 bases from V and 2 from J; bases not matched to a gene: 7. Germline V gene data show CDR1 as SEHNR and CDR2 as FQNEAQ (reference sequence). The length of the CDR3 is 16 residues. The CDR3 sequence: CASSSPTGANTGELFF. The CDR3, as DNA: TGTGCCAGCAGCTCACCCACAGGGGCCAACACCGGGGAGCTGTTTTTT.

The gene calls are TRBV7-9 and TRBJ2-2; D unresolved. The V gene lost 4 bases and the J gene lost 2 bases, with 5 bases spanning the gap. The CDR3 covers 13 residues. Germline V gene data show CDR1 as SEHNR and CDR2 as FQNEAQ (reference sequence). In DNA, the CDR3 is TGTGCCAGCAGCTCCCCAAACACCGGGGAGCTGTTTTTT. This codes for CASSSPNTGELFF.

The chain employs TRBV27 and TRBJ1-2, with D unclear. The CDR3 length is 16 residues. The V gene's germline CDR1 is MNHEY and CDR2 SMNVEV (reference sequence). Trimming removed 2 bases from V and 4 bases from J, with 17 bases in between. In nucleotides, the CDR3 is TGTGCCAGCAGTTTACGCTTTAGTGGGCCAACCTATGGCTACACCTTC. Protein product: CASSLRFSGPTYGYTF.

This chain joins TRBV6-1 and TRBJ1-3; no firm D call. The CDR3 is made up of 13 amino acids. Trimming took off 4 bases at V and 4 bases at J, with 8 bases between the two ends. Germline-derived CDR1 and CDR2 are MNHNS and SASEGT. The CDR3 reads CASSAEQGNTIYF. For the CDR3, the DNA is TGTGCCAGCAGTGCGGAACAGGGAAACACCATATATTTT.

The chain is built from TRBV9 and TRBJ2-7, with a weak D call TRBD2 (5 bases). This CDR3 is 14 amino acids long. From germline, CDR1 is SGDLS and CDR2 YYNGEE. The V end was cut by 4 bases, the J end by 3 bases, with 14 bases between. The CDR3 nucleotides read TGTGCCAGCAGCCCCCGGGATCTCTTCTACGAGCAGTACTTC. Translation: CASSPRDLFYEQYF.

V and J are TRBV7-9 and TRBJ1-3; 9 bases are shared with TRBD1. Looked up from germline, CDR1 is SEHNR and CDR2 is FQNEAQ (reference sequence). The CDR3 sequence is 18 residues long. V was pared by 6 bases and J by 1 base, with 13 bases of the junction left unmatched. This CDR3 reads CASSSASTGQGSGNTIYF. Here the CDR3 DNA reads TGTGCCAGCAGTTCCGCTTCTACCGGACAGGGGTCTGGAAACACCATATATTTT. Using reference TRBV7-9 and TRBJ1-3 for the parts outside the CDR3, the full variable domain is DTGVSQNPRHKITKRGQNVTFRCDPISEHNRLYWYRQTLGQGPEFLTYFQNEAQLEKSRLLSDRFSAERPKGSFSTLEIQRTEQGDSAMYLCASSSASTGQGSGNTIYFGEGSWLTVV.

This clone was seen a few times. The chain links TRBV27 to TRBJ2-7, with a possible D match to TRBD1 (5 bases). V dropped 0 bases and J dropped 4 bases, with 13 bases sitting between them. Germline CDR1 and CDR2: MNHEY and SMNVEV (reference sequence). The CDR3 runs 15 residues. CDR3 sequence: CASSLSQGLIYEQYF. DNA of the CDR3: TGTGCCAGCAGTTTATCTCAGGGCTTGATATACGAGCAGTACTTC.

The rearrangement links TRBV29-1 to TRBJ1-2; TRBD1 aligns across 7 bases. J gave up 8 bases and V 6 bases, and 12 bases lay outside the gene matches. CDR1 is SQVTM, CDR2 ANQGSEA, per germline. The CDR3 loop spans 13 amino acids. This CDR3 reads CSVRATGPEGYTF. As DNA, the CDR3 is TGCAGCGTCAGGGCGACAGGGCCGGAAGGCTACACCTTC.

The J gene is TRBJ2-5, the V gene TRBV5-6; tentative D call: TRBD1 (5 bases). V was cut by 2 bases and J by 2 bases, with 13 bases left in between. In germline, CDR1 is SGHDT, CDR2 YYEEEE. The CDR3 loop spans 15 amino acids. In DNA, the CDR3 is TGTGCCAGCAGCTTCGCAGGGTGGGATCAAGAGACCCAGTACTTC. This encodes CASSFAGWDQETQYF.

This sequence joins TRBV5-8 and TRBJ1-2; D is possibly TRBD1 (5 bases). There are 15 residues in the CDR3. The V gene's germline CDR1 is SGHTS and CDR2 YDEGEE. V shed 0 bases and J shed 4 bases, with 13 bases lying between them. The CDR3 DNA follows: TGTGCCAGCAGCTTGGTGTCCGGGGGAGGCTATGGCTACACCTTC. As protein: CASSLVSGGGYGYTF.

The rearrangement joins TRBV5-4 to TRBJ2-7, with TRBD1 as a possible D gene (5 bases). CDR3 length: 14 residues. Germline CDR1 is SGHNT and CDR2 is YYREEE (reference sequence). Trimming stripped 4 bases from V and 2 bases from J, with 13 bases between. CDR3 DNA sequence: TGTGCCAGCAGCCCCGACAGAGGACCCTACGAGCAGTACTTC. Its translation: CASSPDRGPYEQYF.

The CDR3, as DNA: TGTGCCAGCAGTCCATCGGGGGGGGCTAATGAAAAACTGTTTTTT. This gives the protein CASSPSGGANEKLFF. The chain employs TRBV6-5 and TRBJ1-4; TRBD1 is a possible D gene (5 bases). CDR3 length: 15 residues. Germline CDR1 MNHEY, CDR2 SVGAGI. Trimming took 5 bases from V and 3 from J, leaving 13 bases between them.

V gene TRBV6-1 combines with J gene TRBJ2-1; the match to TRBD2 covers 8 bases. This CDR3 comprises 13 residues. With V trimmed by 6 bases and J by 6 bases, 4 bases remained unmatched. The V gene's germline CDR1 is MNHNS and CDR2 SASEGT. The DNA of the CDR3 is TGTGCCAGCAGGCTAGCGGGTTCCAATGAGCAGTTCTTC. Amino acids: CASRLAGSNEQFF.

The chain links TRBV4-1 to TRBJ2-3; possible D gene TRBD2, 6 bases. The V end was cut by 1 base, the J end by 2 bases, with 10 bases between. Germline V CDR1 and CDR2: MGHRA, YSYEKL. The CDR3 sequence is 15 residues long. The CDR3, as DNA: TGCGCCAGCAGCCAAGTGGGACTTCCCACAGATACGCAGTATTTT. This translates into CASSQVGLPTDTQYF.

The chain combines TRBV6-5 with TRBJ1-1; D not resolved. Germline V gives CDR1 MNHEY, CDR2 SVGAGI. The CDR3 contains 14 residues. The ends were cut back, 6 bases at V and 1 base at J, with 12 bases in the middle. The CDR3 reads CASRTLTGNTEAFF. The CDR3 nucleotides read TGTGCCAGCAGAACCCTTACGGGGAACACTGAAGCTTTCTTT.

The CDR3 sequence is CASSQTSVPPSNTQYF. CDR3 sequence (DNA): TGTGCCAGCAGTCAGACTAGCGTTCCCCCGAGTAATACGCAGTATTTT. V is TRBV27 and J is TRBJ2-3; TRBD2 matches at 8 bases. The CDR3 sequence is 16 residues long. From germline, CDR1 is MNHEY and CDR2 SMNVEV (reference sequence). Trimming at V came to 5 bases and at J to 7 bases, leaving 14 bases not matched to a gene.

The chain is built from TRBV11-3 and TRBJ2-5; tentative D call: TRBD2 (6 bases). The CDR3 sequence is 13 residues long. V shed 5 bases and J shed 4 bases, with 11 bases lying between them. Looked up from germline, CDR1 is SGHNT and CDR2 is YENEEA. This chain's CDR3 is CASSAGGVETQYF. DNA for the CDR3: TGTGCCAGCAGCGCGGGCGGGGTAGAGACCCAGTACTTC. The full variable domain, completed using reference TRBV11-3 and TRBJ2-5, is EAGVVQSPRYKIIEKKQPVAFWCNPISGHNTLYWYLQNLGQGPELLIRYENEEAVDDSQLPKDRFSAERLKGVDSTLKIQPAELGDSAVYLCASSAGGVETQYFGPGTRLLVL.

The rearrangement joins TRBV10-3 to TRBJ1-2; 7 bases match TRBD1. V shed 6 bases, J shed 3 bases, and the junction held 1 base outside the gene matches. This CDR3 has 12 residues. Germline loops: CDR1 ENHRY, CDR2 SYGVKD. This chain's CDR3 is CAIRGGDYGYTF. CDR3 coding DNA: TGTGCCATCAGAGGGGGCGACTATGGCTACACCTTC.

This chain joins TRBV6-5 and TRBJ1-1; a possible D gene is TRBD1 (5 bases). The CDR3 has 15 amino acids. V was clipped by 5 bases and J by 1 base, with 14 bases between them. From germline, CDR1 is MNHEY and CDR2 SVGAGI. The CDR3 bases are TGTGCCAGCAGTCCGCCTAAAGGGGAGAACACTGAAGCTTTCTTT. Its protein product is CASSPPKGENTEAFF.

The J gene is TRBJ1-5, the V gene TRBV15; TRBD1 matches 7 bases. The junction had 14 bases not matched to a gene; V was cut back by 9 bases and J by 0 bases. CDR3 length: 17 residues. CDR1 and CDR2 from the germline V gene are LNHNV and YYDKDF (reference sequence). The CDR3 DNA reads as TGTGCCACTTCACAAACAGTAGGGGGCCATAGCAATCAGCCCCAGCATTTT. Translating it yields CATSQTVGGHSNQPQHF.